Sequencing of this TCR beta chain was carried out in a study of CD8+CD57+ T cells in acquired aplastic anemia. Study in general: Recorded DNA amounts for sorted CD4+ and CD8+ cells had an average of approximately 3 ug. General study findings and limits: For CD8+ Simpson's diversity, patients and controls showed no significant difference.

Investigators profiled TCR beta VDJ and CDR3 from genomic DNA template. MiXCR, run by TCRdb on the reads, gives a single entry per CDR3 protein. The data show more than 100,000 distinct CDR3 sequences, roughly two fifths seen once. With respect to this clonotype: The antigen is unknown.

The source material was sorted CD4+, CD8+, or CD8+CD57+ T cells (not recorded which) from PBMCs. This clonotype was obtained from a human donor in good health, serving as a control.

DNA of the CDR3: TGTGCCAGCAGGCGGAGAACTCTCGGGACTAGCGGAGACCAAGAGACCCAGTACTTC. Its protein product is CASRRRTLGTSGDQETQYF. The chain uses TRBV6-1 and TRBJ2-5, with TRBD2 matching over 11 bases. The CDR3 consists of 19 residues. The germline gives CDR1 MNHNS, CDR2 SASEGT. V lost 6 bases, J lost 0 bases, and 15 bases stayed unmatched.